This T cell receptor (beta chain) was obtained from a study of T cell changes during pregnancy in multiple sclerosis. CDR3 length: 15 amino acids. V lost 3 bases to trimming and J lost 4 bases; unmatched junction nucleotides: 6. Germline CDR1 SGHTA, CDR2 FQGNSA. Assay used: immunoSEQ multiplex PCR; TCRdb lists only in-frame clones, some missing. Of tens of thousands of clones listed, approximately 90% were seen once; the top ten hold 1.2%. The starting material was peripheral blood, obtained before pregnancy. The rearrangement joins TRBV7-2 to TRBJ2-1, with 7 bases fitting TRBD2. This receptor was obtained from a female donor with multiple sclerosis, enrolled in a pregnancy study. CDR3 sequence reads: CASSFEASGYNEQFF. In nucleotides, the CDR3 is TGTGCCAGCAGCTTCGAGGCTAGCGGTTACAATGAGCAGTTCTTC.